The 17 T cell receptor beta chains given below trace back to one sample, sequenced in a study of CD8 T cells in Susac syndrome. An input of roughly 0.45 to 1 ug of RNA was subjected to reverse transcription using random hexamers. TCRdb used MiXCR to reprocess the immunoSEQ multiplex PCR reads, holding one entry per CDR3 protein. The table lists approximately 190,000 distinct CDR3 sequences, roughly nine tenths of them singletons. The sequenced sample consisted of CD4+ T cells from PBMCs. These receptors all come from a human donor with Susac syndrome.

V usage is TRBV30 and J usage is TRBJ2-4, with a weak D call TRBD1 (5 bases). The germline CDR1 and CDR2 sequences are GTSNPN and SVGIG (reference sequence). The CDR3 sequence is 13 residues long. The V and J ends lost 4 bases and 0 bases respectively, with 7 bases between them. CDR3 nucleotides: TGTGCCTGGACTCAGGGAGCCAAAAACATTCAGTACTTC. Amino acid sequence: CAWTQGAKNIQYF.

This clonotype showed up just a few times. The chain joins TRBV5-4 to TRBJ1-2, with 8 bases lining up with TRBD1. Per the germline V gene, CDR1 is SGHNT and CDR2 is YYREEE (reference sequence). The CDR3 contains 12 residues. Unmatched junction bases numbered 5, after V lost 5 bases and J lost 8 bases. CDR3 coding DNA: TGTGCCAGCAGTCAAGGACAGGGCGGCTACACCTTC. It translates to CASSQGQGGYTF.

This chain links TRBV20-1 with TRBJ2-7; D may match TRBD1 or TRBD2 (5 bases each). From germline, CDR1 is DFQATT and CDR2 SNEGSKA (reference sequence). CDR3 length: 14 amino acids. V was trimmed by 6 bases and J by 3 bases, leaving 18 bases between them. Here the CDR3 DNA reads TGCAGTGCCTCGGGACCCGCGGGTTTCTACGAGCAGTACTTC. Amino acid sequence: CSASGPAGFYEQYF.

This rearrangement joins TRBV28 to TRBJ1-2; D unresolved. The V gene lost 3 bases and the J gene lost 3 bases, with 8 bases spanning the gap. This CDR3 comprises 13 residues. Germline lookup yields CDR1 MDHEN and CDR2 SYDVKM. CDR3 protein: CASSFGGHYGYTF. The CDR3 DNA sequence: TGTGCCAGCAGTTTTGGAGGTCACTATGGCTACACCTTC.

This rearrangement joins TRBV5-1 to TRBJ2-2; D ambiguous. V was shortened by 4 bases and J by 8 bases, with 18 bases between the two germline ends. Germline V gives CDR1 SGHRS, CDR2 YFSETQ. CDR3 length: 15 residues. CDR3 residues: CASSQFRTKPGELFF. In DNA, the CDR3 is TGCGCCAGCAGCCAATTCCGGACGAAACCGGGGGAGCTGTTTTTT.

The rearrangement links TRBV14 to TRBJ1-1, with D possibly being TRBD1 (5 bases). The CDR3 extends over 14 amino acids. Looked up from germline, CDR1 is SGHDN and CDR2 is FVKESK. V was trimmed by 6 bases and J by 2 bases, leaving 13 bases between them. The CDR3 coding sequence is TGTGCCAGCAGAAAAAGAGGGGCAAACACTGAAGCTTTCTTT. As protein: CASRKRGANTEAFF. Variable domain in full (rest from reference TRBV14 and TRBJ1-1): EAGVTQFPSHSVIEKGQTVTLRCDPISGHDNLYWYRRVMGKEIKFLLHFVKESKQDESGMPNNRFLAERTGGTYSTLKVQPAELEDSGVYFCASRKRGANTEAFFGQGTRLTVV.

The chain recombines TRBV23-1 with TRBJ1-1; D remains unclear. TRBV23-1 is an open reading frame, and its role is uncertain. V lost 6 bases, J lost 8 bases, and 10 bases lay in between. The CDR3 totals 11 residues. CDR3 nucleotides: TGCGCCAGCAGGGTGGCAGAAGAAGCTTTCTTT. Encoded protein: CASRVAEEAFF.

The gene calls are TRBV3-1 and TRBJ2-4; no definite D call. Trimming left V 2 bases short and J 8 bases short, with 25 bases between. Looked up from germline, CDR1 is LGHDT and CDR2 is YNNKEL (reference sequence). This CDR3 has 18 amino acids. The CDR3 is CASSQTLSDGEPRDIQYF. The CDR3 nucleotides are TGTGCCAGCAGCCAAACTCTGAGTGACGGAGAGCCTAGGGACATTCAGTACTTC.

This chain connects TRBV2 to TRBJ2-2; a possible D gene is TRBD2 (6 bases). The germline V gene encodes CDR1 SNHLY and CDR2 FYNNEI. This CDR3 is built from 14 residues. V was shortened by 1 base and J by 6 bases, with 9 bases between the two germline ends. CDR3 region: CASSEGGVAGELFF. In DNA, the CDR3 is TGTGCCAGCAGTGAAGGGGGGGTCGCCGGGGAGCTGTTTTTT.

Turning to this clonotype: An end of the junction does not agree with germline; a read error may underlie this. This sequence joins TRBV5-1 and TRBJ1-1; 11 bases match TRBD1. Germline loops: CDR1 SGHRS, CDR2 YFSETQ. This CDR3 contains 15 residues. CDR3 DNA sequence: TGCGCCAGCAGCCCCGGGACAGGGGGTTACACTGAAGTTTTCTTT. Protein product: CASSPGTGGYTEVFF.

The CDR3 is CASSSLRDEPGYEQYF. The DNA for the CDR3 is TGTGCCAGCAGCTCCCTAAGGGACGAACCCGGGTACGAGCAGTACTTC. The chain is built from TRBV7-2 and TRBJ2-7; either TRBD1 or TRBD2 may supply D (5 bases each). The V gene's germline CDR1 is SGHTA and CDR2 FQGNSA. The CDR3 runs to 16 residues. Trimming cost V 4 bases and J 4 bases, with 20 bases left between them. The full variable domain, in which reference TRBV7-2 and TRBJ2-7 provide the parts outside the CDR3, is GAGVSQSPSNKVTEKGKDVELRCDPISGHTALYWYRQSLGQGLEFLIYFQGNSAPDKSGLPSDRFSAERTGGSVSTLTIQRTQQEDSAVYLCASSSLRDEPGYEQYFGPGTRLTVT.

This chain joins TRBV6-6 and TRBJ2-1, with TRBD1 identical over 7 bases. V lost 5 bases, J lost 8 bases, and 12 bases stayed unmatched. Germline V gene sequence: CDR1 MNHNY, CDR2 SVGAGI (reference sequence). There are 15 residues in the CDR3. The CDR3 DNA sequence: TGTGCCAGCAGTCCCAGCCAACAGGGGCGGGATGAGCAGTTCTTC. This gives the protein CASSPSQQGRDEQFF.

This chain joins TRBV6-2 or TRBV6-3 and TRBJ2-5, with D perhaps TRBD2 (6 bases). CDR3 size: 12 residues. Trimming left V 6 bases short and J 4 bases short, with 9 bases between. CDR1 is MNHEY and CDR2 is SVGEGT in the germline V gene. In DNA form, the CDR3 reads TGTGCCAGCAGGGTGGGGGGAGAGACCCAGTACTTC. It yields the protein CASRVGGETQYF.

This chain joins TRBV28 and TRBJ1-5; 12 bases are shared with TRBD1. The CDR3 extends over 13 amino acids. Germline V gene lookup returns CDR1 MDHEN and CDR2 SYDVKM. J gave up 5 bases and V 8 bases, and 1 base lay outside the gene matches. The CDR3 bases are TGTGCCAGCGGGACAGGGGGCTATCAGCCCCAGCATTTT. Translation gives CASGTGGYQPQHF. Supplemented by reference TRBV28 and TRBJ1-5, the full variable domain reads DVKVTQSSRYLVKRTGEKVFLECVQDMDHENMFWYRQDPGLGLRLIYFSYDVKMKEKGDIPEGYSVSREKKERFSLILESASTNQTSMYLCASGTGGYQPQHFGDGTRLSIL.

The chain combines TRBV19 with TRBJ2-7, with 14 bases matching TRBD2. V lost 5 bases and J lost 2; bases outside the gene matches: 8. Germline V CDR1 and CDR2: LNHDA, SQIVND (reference sequence). CDR3 length equals 17 residues. CDR3 residues: CASSRSRLAGGTYEQYF. The CDR3 nucleotides are TGTGCCAGTAGTCGCTCACGACTAGCGGGAGGGACCTACGAGCAGTACTTC.

The chain employs TRBV12-3 or TRBV12-4 and TRBJ1-6; the match to TRBD1 covers 7 bases. The CDR3 has 16 residues. With 0 bases clipped from V and 7 bases from J, the junction kept 6 bases outside the gene matches. DNA of the CDR3: TGTGCCAGCAGTTTAGCAGGGGGCGCTGGCAATTCACCCCTCCACTTT. It codes for CASSLAGGAGNSPLHF.

The chain has TRBV24-1 and TRBJ2-1; 14 bases match TRBD2. The V gene's germline CDR1 is KGHDR and CDR2 SFDVKD. V lost 6 bases and J lost 6; bases outside the gene matches: 3. The length of the CDR3 is 15 residues. The CDR3 spells CATSLGLAGVNEQFF. The DNA for the CDR3 is TGTGCCACCAGTCTGGGACTAGCGGGAGTCAATGAGCAGTTCTTC.